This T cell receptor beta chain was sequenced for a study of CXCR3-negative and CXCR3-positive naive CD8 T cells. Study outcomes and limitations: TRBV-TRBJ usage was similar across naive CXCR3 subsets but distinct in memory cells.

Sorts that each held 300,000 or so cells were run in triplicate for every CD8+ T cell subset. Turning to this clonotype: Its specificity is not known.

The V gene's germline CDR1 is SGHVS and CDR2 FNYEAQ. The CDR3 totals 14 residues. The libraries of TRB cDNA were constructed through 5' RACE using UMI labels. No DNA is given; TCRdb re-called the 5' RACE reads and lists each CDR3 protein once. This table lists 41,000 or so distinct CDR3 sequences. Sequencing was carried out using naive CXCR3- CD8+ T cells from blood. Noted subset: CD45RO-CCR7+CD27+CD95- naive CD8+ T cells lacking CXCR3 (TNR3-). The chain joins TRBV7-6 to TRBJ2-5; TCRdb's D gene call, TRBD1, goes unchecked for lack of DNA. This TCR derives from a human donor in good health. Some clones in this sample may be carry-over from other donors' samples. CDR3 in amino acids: CASSLNPHQETQYF.